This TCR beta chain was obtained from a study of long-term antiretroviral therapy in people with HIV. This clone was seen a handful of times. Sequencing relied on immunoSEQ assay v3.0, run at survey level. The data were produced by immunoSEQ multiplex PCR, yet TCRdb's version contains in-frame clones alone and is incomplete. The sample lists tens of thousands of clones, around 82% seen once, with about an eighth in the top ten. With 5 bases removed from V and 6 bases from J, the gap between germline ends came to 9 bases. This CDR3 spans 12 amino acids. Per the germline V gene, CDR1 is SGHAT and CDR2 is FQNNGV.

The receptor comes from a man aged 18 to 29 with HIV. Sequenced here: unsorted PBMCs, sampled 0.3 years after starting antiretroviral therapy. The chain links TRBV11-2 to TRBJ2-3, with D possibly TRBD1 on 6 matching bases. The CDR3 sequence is CASSGGWDTQYF. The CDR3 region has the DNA TGTGCCAGCAGCGGGGGCTGGGATACGCAGTATTTT.